These T cell receptor beta chains were read from a single sample in a study of vaccination and CD4 T cells after COVID-19. TCRdb passed the PCR reads through MiXCR, listing each CDR3 protein once. Found here are 15,000 or so distinct CDR3 sequences, 40% to 50% of them singletons; the top ten hold less than 9%. No antigen has been assigned to these receptors. The source material was CD4+ T cells from blood, cultured in vitro. These receptors were taken from a human donor who had recovered from COVID-19. Both conserved end residues are part of each CDR3. A D gene is named only where the DNA matches it firmly. Size is stated for part of the rows, as once, few or many counts, or as a class when the clone is expanded.

>.|TRBJ2-6|.|TRBV2
TGTGCCAGCAAGAGCATCTCACGGGGCTCTGGGGCCAACGTCCTGACTTTC
CASKSISRGSGANVLTF
>.|TRBJ1-1|few|TRBV7-2
TGTGCCAGCAGCCGTGGCCCACCCACTGAAGCTTTCTTT
CASSRGPPTEAFF
>.|TRBJ1-3|.|TRBV4-3
TGCGCCAGCAGCCAAGCGGCAGGGTCTGGAAACACCATATATTTT
CASSQAAGSGNTIYF
>.|TRBJ2-1|.|TRBV5-6
TGTGCCAGCAGCCCTGAAGGGGGGTCCTACAATGAGCAGTTCTTC
CASSPEGGSYNEQFF
>.|TRBJ2-7|.|TRBV5-1
TGCGCCAGCAATCCGGACACTAACTCCTACGAGCAGTACTTC
CASNPDTNSYEQYF
>.|TRBJ2-1|.|TRBV14
TGTGCCAGCAGCCAAGATGGGCAGAGGAGATTCTTC
CASSQDGQRRFF
>.|TRBJ2-3|few|TRBV24-1
TGTGCCACCAGTGTGAGCCCGCTAGATACGCAGTATTTT
CATSVSPLDTQYF
>.|TRBJ1-2|.|TRBV4-3
TGCGCCAGCAGCCAAGGGGAACTCTACGATGGCTACACCTTC
CASSQGELYDGYTF
>.|TRBJ1-5|.|TRBV28
TGTGCCAGCAGGTATGAGAATCAGCCCCAGCATTTT
CASRYENQPQHF
>.|TRBJ1-1|.|TRBV7-2
TGTGCCAGCAGCTTAGATTTGGCAGGACGCATGAACACTGAAGCTTTCTTT
CASSLDLAGRMNTEAFF
>TRBD1|TRBJ1-6|few|TRBV7-9
TGTGCCAGCAGCTTAGGACAGGGGTTCTATAATTCACCCCTCCACTTT
CASSLGQGFYNSPLHF
>.|TRBJ1-6|few|TRBV6-1
TGTGCCAGCAGTCCACAGGGATTCACCTATAATTCACCCCTCCACTTT
CASSPQGFTYNSPLHF
>.|TRBJ2-6|.|TRBV2
TGTGCCAGCAGTCCATTTAGCAGGGGACGTTCTATGGGGGCCAACGTCCTGACTTTC
CASSPFSRGRSMGANVLTF
>.|TRBJ2-2|.|TRBV7-9
TGTGCCAGCAGCAAAAGGGCCGACAGTCACACCGGGGAGCTGTTTTTT
CASSKRADSHTGELFF
>.|TRBJ2-7|.|TRBV2
TGTGCCAGCAGTGAAGGGGTCAGGATCTACGAGCAGTACTTC
CASSEGVRIYEQYF
>.|TRBJ1-5|.|TRBV5-8
TGTGCCAGCAGCTTGGGGGCCTATAGCAATCAGCCCCAGCATTTT
CASSLGAYSNQPQHF
>.|TRBJ1-2|.|TRBV10-3
TGTGCCATCAGTGAGGACCCCTCCTATGGCTACACCTTC
CAISEDPSYGYTF
>.|TRBJ2-5|.|TRBV5-1
TGCGCCAGCAGCCGGGACTCCCAACAAGAGACCCAGTACTTC
CASSRDSQQETQYF
>TRBD2|TRBJ2-3|.|TRBV15
TGTGCCACCAGCCGAGAGCGGGAGAGAGATACGCAGTATTTT
CATSRERERDTQYF
>.|TRBJ1-5|.|TRBV19
TGTGCCAGTAACCCCGCGGGGGCCCACAATCAGCCCCAGCATTTT
CASNPAGAHNQPQHF
>TRBD2|TRBJ2-5|.|TRBV6-5
TGTGCCAGCAGTTACCGGGTGGTAGCGGGAGTGGAGACCCAGTACTTC
CASSYRVVAGVETQYF
>TRBD2|TRBJ2-1|once|TRBV7-3
TGTGCCAGCAGCCAAACGGGACTAGCGGGAGTCGATGAGCAGTTCTTC
CASSQTGLAGVDEQFF
>TRBD1|TRBJ1-1|.|TRBV2
TGTGCCAGCAGATCCCAGGGGGGGGTTGATGAAGCTTTCTTT
CASRSQGGVDEAFF
>.|TRBJ2-5|few|TRBV7-2
TGTGCCAGCAGCTTACCCCCCGGGGCCCAGTACTTC
CASSLPPGAQYF
>TRBD1|TRBJ1-5|few|TRBV27
TGTGCCAGCAGTCTAAGAAGCCCGGGACAGAATAATCAGCCCCAGCATTTT
CASSLRSPGQNNQPQHF
>.|TRBJ1-5|few|TRBV12-3/TRBV12-4
TGTGCCAGCAGTTTCCGGGGAGCCGGCAATCAGCCCCAGCATTTT
CASSFRGAGNQPQHF
>.|TRBJ1-2|few|TRBV20-1
TGCAGTGCTCCACTTATGGGACAAGAAAACTATGGCTACACCTTC
CSAPLMGQENYGYTF
>.|TRBJ1-2|.|TRBV6-5
TGTGCCAGCAGTTACTCGAGTGGGGGGACCGGCTACACCTTC
CASSYSSGGTGYTF
>.|TRBJ1-6|.|TRBV20-1
TGCAGTGCTGGGGGCGGACTTGGATCCTATAATTCACCCCTCCACTTT
CSAGGGLGSYNSPLHF
>.|TRBJ1-1|.|TRBV20-1
TGCAGTGCTAGCCCCCCAGGGAACACTGAAGCTTTCTTT
CSASPPGNTEAFF
>TRBD1|TRBJ2-5|.|TRBV20-1
TGCAGTGTTAGACCGACAGGGAAGGAGACCCAGTACTTC
CSVRPTGKETQYF
>.|TRBJ2-7|.|TRBV6-1
TGTGCCAGCAGTGAAACGGGAGTTGTCGAGCAGTACTTC
CASSETGVVEQYF
>TRBD2|TRBJ2-3|.|TRBV7-7
TGTGCCAGCAGCTCCGCTCAACTAGCGAGCACAGATACGCAGTATTTT
CASSSAQLASTDTQYF
>TRBD1|TRBJ1-1|.|TRBV11-3
TGTGCCAGCAGCATGACAGGGTGGGACACTGAAGCTTTCTTT
CASSMTGWDTEAFF
>TRBD1|TRBJ1-1|few|TRBV20-1
TGCAGTGCTAGACAGGCAGGGGGACGTGAGACTGAAGCTTTCTTT
CSARQAGGRETEAFF
>.|TRBJ1-2|.|TRBV28
TGTGCCAGCAGTTTAGGAGGGTTAGGATATGGCTACACCTTC
CASSLGGLGYGYTF
>.|TRBJ1-2|.|TRBV29-1
TGCAGCGTTTCGGACGGTAACTATGGCTACACCTTC
CSVSDGNYGYTF
>.|TRBJ2-1|.|TRBV5-4
TGTGCCAGCAGCTCCGAACCTGGGACACGGAATGAGCAGTTCTTC
CASSSEPGTRNEQFF
>TRBD1|TRBJ2-1|once|TRBV4-2
TGTGCCAGCAGCCCAGCCGGACAGGGGGACAATGAGCAGTTCTTC
CASSPAGQGDNEQFF
>.|TRBJ1-2|.|TRBV19
TGTGCCAGTAGTATAGTCGGCCAGAGGGGGGTTGGCTACACCTTC
CASSIVGQRGVGYTF
>.|TRBJ1-2|few|TRBV12-3/TRBV12-4
TGTGCCAGCAGTTTATCTACAGGTGGCTACACCTTC
CASSLSTGGYTF
>TRBD1|TRBJ1-2|.|TRBV11-2
TGTGCCAGCAGCGATCGGGACAGAGCTAACTATGGCTACACCTTC
CASSDRDRANYGYTF
>.|TRBJ1-1|.|TRBV20-1
TGCAGTGCTAGAGACAGGGCGATCACTGAAGCTTTCTTT
CSARDRAITEAFF